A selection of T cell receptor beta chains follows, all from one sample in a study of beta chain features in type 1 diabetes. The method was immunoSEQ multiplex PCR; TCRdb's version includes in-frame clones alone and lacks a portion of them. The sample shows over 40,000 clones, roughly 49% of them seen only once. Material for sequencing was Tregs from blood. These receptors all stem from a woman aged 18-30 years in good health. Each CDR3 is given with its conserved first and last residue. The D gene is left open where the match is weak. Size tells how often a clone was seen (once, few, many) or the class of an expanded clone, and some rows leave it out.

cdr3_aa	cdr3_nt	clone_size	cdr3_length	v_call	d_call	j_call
CSAGRFRGGDRPSYEYF	TGCAGCGCCGGGCGGTTCAGGGGAGGGGATAGACCCTCCTACGAGTACTTC	NA	17	TRBV29-1	NA	TRBJ2-7
CSVGGVGALPYNEQFF	TGCAGCGTTGGCGGGGTTGGGGCCCTACCCTACAATGAGCAGTTCTTC	once	16	TRBV29-1	NA	TRBJ2-1
CASTGQGNQPQHF	TGTGCCAGCACGGGACAGGGTAATCAGCCCCAGCATTTT	NA	13	TRBV28	TRBD1	TRBJ1-5
CASSIDRSLYGYTF	TGTGCCAGTAGTATAGACAGAAGTCTCTATGGCTACACCTTC	NA	14	TRBV19	NA	TRBJ1-2
CASKAGGVSYEQYF	TGTGCCAGCAAGGCGGGGGGGGTCTCCTACGAGCAGTACTTC	NA	14	TRBV27	TRBD2	TRBJ2-7
CASSAYRGTVTDTQYF	TGCGCCAGCAGCGCCTACAGGGGGACGGTCACAGATACGCAGTATTTT	NA	16	TRBV5-1	TRBD1	TRBJ2-3
CASSNRGSPYEQYF	TGTGCCAGTAGTAACAGGGGGTCCCCCTACGAGCAGTACTTC	NA	14	TRBV19	TRBD1	TRBJ2-7
CASSPRDRGGETQYF	TGTGCCAGCAGCCCGCGGGACAGGGGAGGAGAGACCCAGTACTTC	NA	15	TRBV7-2	TRBD1	TRBJ2-5
CASSGTPKGTQYF	TGTGCCAGCAGCGGGACACCCAAAGGGACCCAGTACTTC	NA	13	TRBV5-6	NA	TRBJ2-5
CASSQPGVFTGELFF	TGTGCCAGCAGCCAACCAGGGGTATTCACCGGGGAGCTGTTTTTT	once	15	TRBV14	NA	TRBJ2-2
CASSTSGGQAYEQFF	TGCGCCAGCAGCACCTCAGGGGGTCAGGCTTATGAGCAGTTCTTC	NA	15	TRBV5-1	TRBD1	TRBJ2-1
CASRDRAQETQYF	TGTGCCAGTCGGGACAGGGCGCAAGAGACCCAGTACTTC	NA	13	TRBV6-6	TRBD1	TRBJ2-5
CASSLRGTGTVIQRTDTQYF	TGTGCCAGCAGCTTAAGGGGCACAGGGACGGTTATCCAGAGGACAGATACGCAGTATTTT	NA	20	TRBV7-3	NA	TRBJ2-3
CASSEQDYEQYF	TGTGCCAGCAGTGAACAGGACTACGAGCAGTACTTC	NA	12	TRBV6-5	NA	TRBJ2-7
CASSRDRGAGANVLTF	TGTGCCAGCAGCCGGGACAGGGGTGCTGGGGCCAACGTCCTGACTTTC	NA	16	TRBV7-9	TRBD1	TRBJ2-6
CASSRGQGPRNQPQHF	TGCGCCAGCAGCCGGGGACAGGGCCCTCGCAATCAGCCCCAGCATTTT	NA	16	TRBV4-1	TRBD1	TRBJ1-5
CASSRRDRAHGELFF	TGTGCCAGCAGCCGTCGGGACAGGGCCCACGGGGAGCTGTTTTTT	NA	15	TRBV7-2	TRBD1	TRBJ2-2
CASSLYYPEEKYF	TGTGCCAGCAGCTTATACTACCCGGAGGAGAAGTACTTC	NA	13	TRBV7-3	NA	TRBJ2-4
CASNTGNSYNEQFF	TGTGCCAGCAATACAGGGAACTCCTACAATGAGCAGTTCTTC	NA	14	TRBV2	NA	TRBJ2-1
CASSHGWSDGMREEQFF	TGCGCCAGCAGTCATGGGTGGAGTGACGGGATGCGGGAAGAGCAGTTCTTC	few	17	TRBV23-1	NA	TRBJ2-1
CASSPTSTTRSYNEQFF	TGCGCCAGCAGCCCGACCTCTACCACGAGGTCCTACAATGAGCAGTTCTTC	NA	17	TRBV5-1	NA	TRBJ2-1
CASRYKDRGSYEQYF	TGTGCCAGCAGATATAAGGACAGGGGGTCCTACGAGCAGTACTTC	few	15	TRBV27	TRBD1	TRBJ2-7
CASSLVPGSTDTQYF	TGTGCCAGCAGCTTAGTACCAGGGAGCACAGATACGCAGTATTTT	NA	15	TRBV7-9	NA	TRBJ2-3
CATSTRLAGGEQFF	TGTGCCACCAGCACCCGACTAGCGGGAGGCGAGCAGTTCTTC	few	14	TRBV15	TRBD2	TRBJ2-1
CASSQITGASGGSPLHF	TGTGCCAGCAGTCAAATTACAGGGGCCAGCGGTGGTTCACCCCTCCACTTT	few	17	TRBV27	TRBD1	TRBJ1-6
CASSLLGQGHEQYF	TGTGCCAGCAGCTTACTTGGCCAGGGCCACGAGCAGTACTTC	NA	14	TRBV7-9	NA	TRBJ2-7